The 24 T cell receptor beta chains below all came from one sample that was sequenced in a study of blood T cell repertoires in COVID-19. TCRdb keeps only in-frame clones here, not all; method: immunoSEQ multiplex PCR. The sample includes some 400,000 clones, roughly 92% of them seen just once. Sequenced sample: PBMCs or T cells enriched from blood (not recorded which). The receptor set was obtained from a woman between 40 and 55 years old who had been exposed to COVID-19.

CDR3 region: CASSKNRNSGNTIYF. The CDR3 coding sequence is TGCGCCAGCAGCAAAAACAGGAACTCTGGAAACACCATATATTTT. The chain couples TRBV5-1 to TRBJ1-3, with a possible D match to TRBD1 (5 bases). V lost 4 bases and J 0 bases, leaving 11 bases between the germline ends. CDR1 is SGHRS and CDR2 is YFSETQ in the germline V gene. The CDR3 length is 15 residues.

CDR3 amino acids: CAISEQDTQYF. The CDR3, as DNA: TGTGCCATCAGTGAGCAGGATACGCAGTATTTT. This chain uses TRBV10-3 with TRBJ2-3; D not resolved. Germline CDR1 is ENHRY and CDR2 is SYGVKD. The germline V and J ends were trimmed by 2 bases and 6 bases, with 3 bases remaining between them. The CDR3 has 11 amino acids.

The chain joins TRBV18 to TRBJ2-1, with a tentative D call TRBD2 (6 bases). The CDR3 runs 15 residues. Trimming removed 3 bases from V and 0 bases from J, with 9 bases in between. Germline CDR1 reads KGHSH; CDR2 reads LQKENI. CDR3 nucleotides: TGTGCCAGCTCACCCCGGGAGAGCTCCTACAATGAGCAGTTCTTC. It encodes CASSPRESSYNEQFF.

As DNA, the CDR3 is TGCGCCAGCAGCCAAGAGGGCAGGGGGCCCTACAATGAGCAGTTCTTC. Its translation: CASSQEGRGPYNEQFF. The genes are TRBV4-1 and TRBJ2-1, with TRBD1 matching over 8 bases. The CDR3 is made up of 16 amino acids. Germline CDR1 reads MGHRA; CDR2 reads YSYEKL. The ends lost 0 bases at V and 2 bases at J; junction bases unmatched: 3.

The chain recombines TRBV19 with TRBJ1-1; 10 bases line up with TRBD1. Looked up from germline, CDR1 is LNHDA and CDR2 is SQIVND (reference sequence). The length of the CDR3 is 15 residues. Losses at the gene ends were 4 bases for V and 5 bases for J; bases not matched to a gene: 7. CDR3 sequence (DNA): TGTGCCAGTAGTACCCAGACAGGGGGCCCGACTGAAGCTTTCTTT. Translated, it gives CASSTQTGGPTEAFF.

The V call is TRBV13, the J call TRBJ2-7; the match to TRBD1 covers 7 bases. The CDR3 covers 15 residues. With 2 bases clipped from V and 3 bases from J, the junction kept 7 bases outside the gene matches. Germline values: CDR1 PRHDT, CDR2 FYEKMQ (reference sequence). The CDR3 coding sequence is TGTGCCAGCAGCTTAACCGGACAGGTTGGCTACGAGCAGTACTTC. Translation: CASSLTGQVGYEQYF.

The CDR3 spells CASTVLDRVDGYTF. The CDR3 coding sequence is TGTGCCAGTACGGTGTTGGACAGGGTTGATGGCTACACCTTC. The chain carries TRBV19 and TRBJ1-2; 8 bases align to TRBD1. Trimming took 7 bases from V and 6 from J; bases not matched to a gene: 10. Per germline, CDR1 LNHDA and CDR2 SQIVND (reference sequence). The CDR3 extends over 14 amino acids.

V gene TRBV5-1 combines with J gene TRBJ1-2, with 8 bases that match TRBD1. V lost 4 bases to trimming and J lost 7 bases; unmatched junction nucleotides: 9. CDR3 length: 14 amino acids. Germline V gene sequence: CDR1 SGHRS, CDR2 YFSETQ. In DNA form, the CDR3 reads TGCGCCAGCAGCGGCGGCAGGGGGCTGAGTGGCTACACCTTC. Residues: CASSGGRGLSGYTF.

The chain employs TRBV3-1 (or the pseudogene TRBV3-2) and TRBJ2-2; 8 bases agree with TRBD2. V was clipped by 1 base and J by 5 bases; unmatched bases: 18. Germline values: CDR1 LGHDT, CDR2 YNNKEL (reference sequence). The CDR3 extends over 20 amino acids. The CDR3 DNA is TGTGCCAGCAGCCAAGTCGGTGTTCGGCTAGCGGGCGGAGGGACCGGGGAGCTGTTTTTT. It codes for CASSQVGVRLAGGGTGELFF.

J is TRBJ1-1 and V is TRBV19, with D hard to call. CDR3 size: 13 residues. Germline lookup yields CDR1 LNHDA and CDR2 SQIVND (reference sequence). Trimming took 7 bases from V and 5 from J, leaving 14 bases between them. CDR3 DNA: TGTGCCAGTATCCTCGGAGGGTGGACTGAAGCTTTCTTT. Amino acid sequence: CASILGGWTEAFF.

This clone showed up just once. V and J are TRBV11-3 and TRBJ2-5; the D gene is possibly TRBD2 (7 bases). CDR1 SGHNT and CDR2 YENEEA come from the germline V gene. The CDR3 extends over 18 amino acids. Trimming cost V 5 bases and J 2 bases, with 24 bases left between them. CDR3 loop: CASSPGRLAGAPQETQYF. CDR3 DNA sequence: TGTGCCAGCAGCCCCGGAAGGCTCGCGGGGGCCCCACAAGAGACCCAGTACTTC.

V gene TRBV5-6 combines with J gene TRBJ1-2, with TRBD1 matching over 7 bases. J gave up 7 bases and V 3 bases, and 18 bases lay outside the gene matches. Germline V gene sequence: CDR1 SGHDT, CDR2 YYEEEE. The CDR3 has 17 residues. The CDR3 coding sequence is TGTGCCAGCAGCTCCCGCCCGGGGCCAGTAGGGGGCACTGGCTACACCTTC. Translation gives CASSSRPGPVGGTGYTF.

J is TRBJ1-2 and V is TRBV12-3 or TRBV12-4, with D perhaps TRBD1 (6 bases). The CDR3 runs to 12 residues. Trimming took off 7 bases at V and 8 bases at J, with 14 bases between the two ends. DNA of the CDR3: TGTGCCAGCACGCGTAGGGGGTTAGGCTACACCTTC. Its protein is CASTRRGLGYTF.

The chain links TRBV9 to TRBJ1-3, with 7 bases lining up with TRBD1. The CDR3 has 16 residues. J lost 2 bases, V lost 0 bases, and 5 bases had no gene match. CDR1 is SGDLS, CDR2 YYNGEE, per germline. The CDR3 bases are TGTGCCAGCAGCGTAGCTACAGGGGAGGCTGGAAACACCATATATTTT. Translated, it gives CASSVATGEAGNTIYF.

The chain is built from TRBV7-9 and TRBJ1-2; 12 nucleotides line up with TRBD1. Trimming at V came to 0 bases and at J to 8 bases, leaving 7 bases not matched to a gene. The length of the CDR3 is 16 residues. Germline-derived CDR1 and CDR2 are SEHNR and FQNEAQ (reference sequence). The CDR3 sequence is CASSLAAGQGARGYTF. CDR3 bases: TGTGCCAGCAGCTTAGCAGCGGGACAGGGGGCGAGGGGCTACACCTTC.

This clone was seen once. This chain connects TRBV5-6 to TRBJ2-3; the match to TRBD1 covers 8 bases. The V gene's germline CDR1 is SGHDT and CDR2 YYEEEE. Trimming cost V 4 bases and J 0 bases; bases outside gene matches: 13. This CDR3 region has 18 residues. The CDR3 sequence is CASSTTRGQVRSTDTQYF. The CDR3 nucleotides are TGTGCCAGCAGCACGACAAGGGGACAGGTGAGGAGCACAGATACGCAGTATTTT.

The chain employs TRBV5-1 and TRBJ2-5; D call uncertain. Germline V gene sequence: CDR1 SGHRS, CDR2 YFSETQ. The CDR3 loop spans 15 amino acids. The V and J ends lost 0 bases and 4 bases respectively, with 13 bases between them. CDR3 in amino acids: CASSLDLMAGETQYF. In DNA, the CDR3 is TGCGCCAGCAGCTTGGACCTCATGGCAGGAGAGACCCAGTACTTC.

The chain carries TRBV7-2 and TRBJ2-1; 8 bases map to TRBD2. Germline CDR1 is SGHTA and CDR2 is FQGNSA. The junction had 0 bases not matched to a gene; V was cut back by 3 bases and J by 2 bases. The CDR3 sequence is 14 residues long. The chain's CDR3 is CASSFGRAYNEQFF. The CDR3, as DNA: TGTGCCAGCAGCTTCGGGAGGGCCTACAATGAGCAGTTCTTC. The full variable domain, its missing parts supplied by reference TRBV7-2 and TRBJ2-1, is GAGVSQSPSNKVTEKGKDVELRCDPISGHTALYWYRQSLGQGLEFLIYFQGNSAPDKSGLPSDRFSAERTGGSVSTLTIQRTQQEDSAVYLCASSFGRAYNEQFFGPGTRLTVL.

This chain links TRBV19 with TRBJ2-7, with TRBD1 matching over 10 bases. The CDR3 extends over 13 amino acids. After removal of 5 bases from V and 5 bases from J, the junction contained 3 bases not matched to a gene. Germline V gene sequence: CDR1 LNHDA, CDR2 SQIVND (reference sequence). The CDR3 nucleotides are TGTGCCAGTAGTCGACAGGGGGCAGACGAGCAGTACTTC. Translation gives CASSRQGADEQYF. Full variable domain (remainder filled in from reference TRBV19 and TRBJ2-7): DGGITQSPKYLFRKEGQNVTLSCEQNLNHDAMYWYRQDPGQGLRLIYYSQIVNDFQKGDIAEGYSVSREKKESFPLTVTSAQKNPTAFYLCASSRQGADEQYFGPGTRLTVT.

The DNA for the CDR3 is TGTGCCAGTAGTATACTCCCCGGCCAGGGCGGCTATGGCTACACCTTC. This sequence encodes CASSILPGQGGYGYTF. The chain carries TRBV19 and TRBJ1-2, with D possibly being TRBD1 (5 bases). Germline CDR1 LNHDA, CDR2 SQIVND (reference sequence). The CDR3 runs to 16 residues. V was shortened by 2 bases and J by 4 bases, with 17 bases between the two germline ends.

This clone was detected once. The chain is built from TRBV28 and TRBJ1-5; D unclear. V gave up 1 base and J gave up 2 bases, with 3 bases separating them. Germline V gene lookup returns CDR1 MDHEN and CDR2 SYDVKM. The CDR3 is 13 amino acids. The DNA for the CDR3 is TGTGCCAGCAGTTTATCGGGCAATCAGCCCCAGCATTTT. Amino acid sequence: CASSLSGNQPQHF.

The chain is built from TRBV7-8 and TRBJ2-7; perhaps TRBD2 as D (5 bases). Germline assignment: CDR1 SGHVS and CDR2 FQNEAQ. The CDR3 loop spans 15 amino acids. Trimming pared 0 bases from V and 7 bases from J, leaving 16 bases between. The CDR3 spells CASSLARSVRREQYF. CDR3 nucleotide sequence: TGTGCCAGCAGCTTAGCTAGAAGTGTGAGGAGGGAGCAGTACTTC.

This clone appeared a single time. V and J are TRBV6-2 or TRBV6-3 and TRBJ2-1; no clear D. The length of the CDR3 is 15 residues. V lost 5 bases and J lost 0, with 11 bases in between. Germline CDR1 is MNHEY and CDR2 is SVGEGT. The CDR3: CASSTRVSSYNEQFF. The CDR3 DNA is TGTGCCAGCAGTACCCGTGTGAGCTCCTACAATGAGCAGTTCTTC.

The rearrangement links TRBV5-3 to TRBJ1-5; D is possibly TRBD1 (6 bases). TRBV5-3 is annotated as an ORF whose role is uncertain. The CDR3 sequence is 17 residues long. Between the trimmed V and J ends, which lost 4 bases and 5 bases, there was a span of 22 bases. The CDR3 loop reads CARSRGQRLERDQPQHF. CDR3 DNA sequence: TGTGCCAGAAGCCGCGGACAGCGGCTAGAACGGGATCAGCCCCAGCATTTT.